These 25 T cell receptor beta chains share one sample of origin, sequenced in a study of Graves' ophthalmopathy and Graves' hyperthyroidism. Beta-chain TCR CDR3 regions were amplified from RNA transcripts. HTBI-primed RT-PCR formed the first round, and a multiplex PCR formed the second. Each CDR3 protein gets one entry after TCRdb re-called the multiplex PCR reads with MiXCR. The sample lists 400,000 to 500,000 distinct CDR3 sequences, roughly 21% seen once, with roughly 3.2% in the top ten. Sequencing used peripheral blood. The receptors come from a woman younger than 35 with stable Graves' hyperthyroidism.

The genes are TRBV19 and TRBJ1-6, with 7 bases identical to TRBD1. This CDR3 contains 14 residues. CDR1 and CDR2 (germline): LNHDA, SQIVND (reference sequence). V was pared by 9 bases and J by 7 bases, with 9 bases of the junction left unmatched. The CDR3 is CASAPGRGNSPLHF. DNA of the CDR3: TGTGCCAGCGCCCCTGGCAGGGGGAATTCACCCCTCCACTTT.

This clonotype was seen repeatedly, ten times or more. The V and J genes are TRBV20-1 and TRBJ1-1; D uncertain. V gave up 3 bases and J gave up 5 bases, with 19 bases separating them. The CDR3 is made up of 15 amino acids. Per germline, CDR1 DFQATT and CDR2 SNEGSKA (reference sequence). CDR3 coding DNA: TGCAGTGCTAGCGAGGAGAGGGCTCTGAGGACTGAAGCTTTCTTT. Its protein is CSASEERALRTEAFF.

This sequence joins TRBV27 and TRBJ1-1; D perhaps matches TRBD1 (5 bases). The CDR3 is 15 amino acids. The germline V gene has CDR1 MNHEY and CDR2 SMNVEV (reference sequence). V lost 3 bases, J lost 0 bases, and 11 bases lay in between. The DNA of the CDR3 is TGTGCCAGCAGTTTGGGGCCCGCTATGAACACTGAAGCTTTCTTT. Translation gives CASSLGPAMNTEAFF.

The chain carries TRBV12-3 or TRBV12-4 and TRBJ2-7; 7 bases fit TRBD1. Losses at the gene ends were 4 bases for V and 5 bases for J; bases not matched to a gene: 11. This CDR3 is built from 15 residues. The CDR3 nucleotides are TGTGCCAGCAGTTCTTACAACCGGGACAGAGACGAGCAGTACTTC. Its protein is CASSSYNRDRDEQYF.

This clonotype was found a few times. The V gene is TRBV6-1, the J gene TRBJ2-7, with D possibly TRBD1 on 5 matching bases. CDR1 is MNHNS and CDR2 is SASEGT in the germline V gene. The V gene lost 4 bases and the J gene lost 3 bases, with 10 bases spanning the gap. The CDR3 runs to 13 residues. In DNA form, the CDR3 reads TGTGCCAGCAGTGGGACACAAAACTACGAGCAGTACTTC. Its protein product is CASSGTQNYEQYF.

This clonotype was seen repeatedly, ten times or more. A read error may explain this, as a much larger clone is one base away. V usage is TRBV7-9 and J usage is TRBJ2-5; D tentatively fits TRBD1 or TRBD2 (5 bases each). Trimming cost V 3 bases and J 2 bases, with 16 bases left between them. Germline V gene lookup returns CDR1 SEHNR and CDR2 FQNEAQ (reference sequence). There are 16 residues in the CDR3. The CDR3 DNA reads TGTGCCAGCAGCTTTGGGTCACGGGGCTTACAAGAGACCCAGTACTTC. It yields the protein CASSFGSRGLQETQYF. The full variable domain, rest sourced from reference TRBV7-9 and TRBJ2-5, is DTGVSQNPRHKITKRGQNVTFRCDPISEHNRLYWYRQTLGQGPEFLTYFQNEAQLEKSRLLSDRFSAERPKGSFSTLEIQRTEQGDSAMYLCASSFGSRGLQETQYFGPGTRLLVL.

This clonotype has ten or more counts. As DNA, the CDR3 is TGTGCCAGCAGCCCGACCGGACTAGCGCATACAGGGCAGTACTTC. Translating it yields CASSPTGLAHTGQYF. The chain employs TRBV12-3 or TRBV12-4 and TRBJ2-7; the match to TRBD2 covers 9 bases. The CDR3 is 15 amino acids. V lost 6 bases, J lost 9 bases, and 15 bases stayed unmatched.

V gene TRBV20-1 combines with J gene TRBJ2-5; D is perhaps TRBD2 (5 bases). Germline assignment: CDR1 DFQATT and CDR2 SNEGSKA (reference sequence). V was clipped by 7 bases and J by 5 bases, with 23 bases between them. The CDR3 has 15 residues. This CDR3 is CSVPSTMGGLETQYF. CDR3 bases: TGCAGTGTTCCCTCGACTATGGGCGGGCTGGAGACCCAGTACTTC.

This clonotype occurred many times. The chain recombines TRBV6-5 with TRBJ1-5; 10 positions match TRBD1. The V gene end was trimmed by 7 bases and the J gene end by 5 bases; junction bases not matched to a gene: 11. The CDR3 runs 16 residues. The germline CDR1 and CDR2 sequences are MNHEY and SVGAGI. Written as DNA, the CDR3 is TGTGCCAGCACCGAGAGGGACAGGGGCCCCCATCAGCCCCAGCATTTT. It codes for CASTERDRGPHQPQHF.

A note on this clonotype: A read error may explain this, as a much larger clone is one base away. The chain couples TRBV6-1 to TRBJ1-6; D is uncertain. Germline V gives CDR1 MNHNS, CDR2 SASEGT. The V and J ends lost 6 bases and 5 bases respectively, with 8 bases between them. CDR3 length: 13 amino acids. The chain's CDR3 is CASRDGHNSPLHF. The CDR3 DNA reads TGTGCCAGCAGGGACGGCCATAATTCACCCCTCCACTTT.

The sample holds many counts of this clonotype. This chain joins TRBV6-4 and TRBJ2-2, with D possibly called TRBD1 or TRBD2 (6 bases each). The V end was cut by 8 bases, the J end by 0 bases, with 22 bases between. The length of the CDR3 is 18 residues. The germline V gene encodes CDR1 MRHNA and CDR2 SNTAGT. DNA of the CDR3: TGTGCCAGCCTCCCTCCTAGGGGGGCGGAATCGAACACCGGGGAGCTGTTTTTT. Translating it yields CASLPPRGAESNTGELFF.

This clonotype has at least ten counts. The V and J genes are TRBV28 and TRBJ2-7; TRBD2 matches at 9 bases. The CDR3 is made up of 15 amino acids. J gave up 3 bases and V 6 bases, and 9 bases lay outside the gene matches. Per the germline V gene, CDR1 is MDHEN and CDR2 is SYDVKM. The CDR3 spells CASRGGLARDYEQYF. CDR3 in DNA: TGTGCCAGCAGAGGAGGACTAGCGCGGGACTACGAGCAGTACTTC.

This clonotype was seen many times. The chain is built from TRBV6-5 and TRBJ1-2, with TRBD1 identical over 7 bases. The CDR3 is 13 residues long. V lost 6 bases, J lost 6 bases, and 7 bases stayed unmatched. CDR1 and CDR2 from the germline V gene are MNHEY and SVGAGI. This chain's CDR3 is CASRRQGRDGYTF. The CDR3 bases are TGTGCCAGCAGAAGACAGGGTCGGGATGGCTACACCTTC.

There are many counts of this clonotype. The chain links TRBV7-9 to TRBJ2-5; TRBD2 agrees at 11 bases. Germline assignment: CDR1 SEHNR and CDR2 FQNEAQ (reference sequence). This CDR3 region has 16 residues. After removal of 5 bases from V and 5 bases from J, the junction contained 10 bases not matched to a gene. This CDR3 reads CASSPGLAGRGETQYF. The CDR3 DNA sequence: TGTGCCAGCAGCCCCGGACTAGCGGGCCGAGGGGAGACCCAGTACTTC.

On this clonotype: A junction end diverges from the germline sequence, so it may reflect a read error. The J gene is TRBJ2-7, the V gene TRBV10-3; the D gene is possibly TRBD1 (5 bases). Germline V gene sequence: CDR1 ENHRY, CDR2 SYGVKD. This CDR3 region has 13 residues. This chain's CDR3 is CAISGLGPYDQYF. The CDR3 DNA sequence: TGTGCCATCAGTGGGCTGGGGCCCTACGATCAGTACTTC.

This chain uses TRBV2 with TRBJ2-3; D not resolved. Trimming took 7 bases from V and 2 from J, leaving 16 bases between them. Germline assignment: CDR1 SNHLY and CDR2 FYNNEI. This CDR3 has 15 residues. As DNA, the CDR3 is TGTGCCAGCACCCGAGTAGCTTCTATCACAGATACGCAGTATTTT. Translated: CASTRVASITDTQYF.

CDR3 region: CASRASGTGGVGYTF. CDR3 DNA: TGTGCCAGCAGGGCTTCCGGGACAGGGGGCGTAGGCTACACCTTC. This chain uses TRBV12-3 or TRBV12-4 with TRBJ1-2, with 12 bases matching TRBD1. V gave up 6 bases and J gave up 8 bases; unmatched junction bases: 10. This CDR3 is 15 amino acids long.

This clonotype showed up many times. The chain uses TRBV5-1 and TRBJ1-2, with 7 nucleotides matching TRBD1. The germline CDR1 and CDR2 sequences are SGHRS and YFSETQ. V gave up 4 bases and J gave up 3 bases; unmatched junction bases: 3. The length of the CDR3 is 13 residues. CDR3 nucleotide sequence: TGCGCCAGCAGCAAAACAGGGGACTATGGCTACACCTTC. Translated: CASSKTGDYGYTF.

This clonotype was observed many times. The V gene is TRBV12-3 or TRBV12-4, the J gene TRBJ2-5; D unclear. The CDR3 runs to 13 residues. Trimming left V 7 bases short and J 0 bases short, with 9 bases between. The CDR3 nucleotides read TGTGCCAGCACCCGCTCGTACCAAGAGACCCAGTACTTC. Translating it yields CASTRSYQETQYF.

In this sample, this clonotype turned up many times. The chain links TRBV6-1 to TRBJ2-7, with TRBD1 identical over 8 bases. Germline V gene data show CDR1 as MNHNS and CDR2 as SASEGT. The V and J ends lost 6 bases and 1 base, in that order; junction bases with no gene match: 11. CDR3 length: 16 residues. CDR3 DNA sequence: TGTGCCAGCAGAAGGGGACAGGATATACGTTCCTACGAGCAGTACTTC. Encoded protein: CASRRGQDIRSYEQYF.

The CDR3 spells CASSPLEGLGYTF. The CDR3, as DNA: TGTGCCAGCAGCCCCTTAGAGGGTCTTGGCTACACCTTC. This chain connects TRBV7-8 to TRBJ1-2, with D unresolved. V was cut by 5 bases and J by 7 bases, with 14 bases left in between. The CDR3 covers 13 residues. Germline loops: CDR1 SGHVS, CDR2 FQNEAQ.

This clonotype was found many times. The chain uses TRBV6-5 and TRBJ2-5; 7 bases are a match to TRBD2. Germline assignment: CDR1 MNHEY and CDR2 SVGAGI. Losses at the gene ends were 0 bases for V and 5 bases for J; bases not matched to a gene: 9. The CDR3 runs 16 residues. The CDR3 here is CASSYSSREVRETQYF. CDR3 in DNA: TGTGCCAGCAGTTACTCGAGTCGGGAGGTCCGGGAGACCCAGTACTTC.

In its sample, this clonotype was seen many times. The chain uses TRBV20-1 and TRBJ2-5; no reliable D call. The CDR3 consists of 14 residues. The germline V gene has CDR1 DFQATT and CDR2 SNEGSKA (reference sequence). Trimming left V 4 bases short and J 0 bases short, with 12 bases between. The CDR3 sequence is CSATARWYQETQYF. The CDR3 coding sequence is TGCAGTGCTACGGCGCGGTGGTACCAAGAGACCCAGTACTTC.

The chain uses TRBV6-1 and TRBJ1-1; no definite D call. The germline gives CDR1 MNHNS, CDR2 SASEGT. The V and J ends lost 6 bases and 11 bases respectively, with 13 bases between them. The CDR3 is made up of 11 amino acids. The chain's CDR3 is CASSHGPGAFF. For the CDR3, the DNA is TGTGCCAGCAGCCATGGACCTGGGGCTTTCTTT.

This clonotype occurred a few times. A junction end diverges from the germline sequence, so it may reflect a read error. The V and J genes are TRBV20-1 and TRBJ1-1, with a weak D call TRBD1 (6 bases). Germline assignment: CDR1 DFQATT and CDR2 SNEGSKA (reference sequence). This CDR3 region has 15 residues. CDR3: CSARDLPGAGTEAFF. The CDR3 DNA is TGCAGCGCTAGAGATCTACCAGGGGCGGGCACTGAAGCTTTCTTT.